A selection of T cell receptor beta chains follows, all from one sample in a study of regulatory T cells in long-lasting Graves disease. TCRdb processed the multiplex PCR reads anew with MiXCR; each CDR3 protein has one entry. Here the sample spans almost 350,000 distinct CDR3 sequences, 15% to 20% being singletons. Sequencing used peripheral blood mononuclear cells (PBMCs), obtained when the disease was refractory, from a patient treated with antithyroid drugs. The receptors shown here come from a female donor with Graves disease. The CDR3 runs from the conserved cysteine through the conserved F or W. D genes are given only for firm matches. Rows give clone size only sometimes, using once, few, many, or a class for an expanded clone.

J	V	size	D	DNA	CDR3
TRBJ2-7	TRBV5-1	many	TRBD2	TGCGCCAGCAGCTTGCGGACTAGCGGAACCCACGGCGAGCAGTACTTC	CASSLRTSGTHGEQYF
TRBJ1-4	TRBV30	many	.	TGTGCCTGGGACCGGGGGTCTGGCGAAAAACTGTTTTTT	CAWDRGSGEKLFF
TRBJ1-5	TRBV3-1	many	.	TGTGCCAGCAGCCAACAAGGAGATCAGCCCCAGCATTTT	CASSQQGDQPQHF
TRBJ1-6	TRBV11-2	many	.	TGTGCCAGCAGCTTAGATCAGGGTAATTCACCCCTCCACTTT	CASSLDQGNSPLHF
TRBJ1-2	TRBV7-2	.	.	TGTGCCAGCAGCTTAAACAGCTTCTATGGCTACACCTTC	CASSLNSFYGYTF
TRBJ1-5	TRBV6-1	many	TRBD1	TGTGCCAGCAGTGTCGACAGGGGGGGCGATCAGCCCCAGCATTTT	CASSVDRGGDQPQHF
TRBJ1-4	TRBV28	many	.	TGTGCCAGCGGGGGAGGAGGGCAGGGTGAAAAACTGTTTTTT	CASGGGGQGEKLFF
TRBJ1-2	TRBV7-3	many	.	TGTGCCAGTATCAGGGTTGGGATATCCGGCTACACCTTC	CASIRVGISGYTF
TRBJ2-1	TRBV6-2/TRBV6-3	few	.	TGTGCCAGCAGTTTTGGACGGTCCAATGAGCAGTTCTTC	CASSFGRSNEQFF
TRBJ1-1	TRBV29-1	many	.	TGCAGCGTCATACCGCCCAACACTGAAGCTTTCTTT	CSVIPPNTEAFF
TRBJ2-7	TRBV3-1	many	.	TGTGCCAGCAGCCCCCTCAGCGGCTACGAGCAGTACTTC	CASSPLSGYEQYF
TRBJ1-2	TRBV24-1	.	.	TGTGCCACCAGTGGGGTACAAGACTATGGCTACACCTTC	CATSGVQDYGYTF
TRBJ2-5	TRBV13	many	TRBD2	TGTGCCAGCAGCTCGGGACTAGTCGGGACCCAGTACTTC	CASSSGLVGTQYF
TRBJ2-7	TRBV12-3/TRBV12-4	.	TRBD2	TGTGCCAGCAGTCCGGCCCTAGCGGAGGTATACGAGCAGTACTTC	CASSPALAEVYEQYF
TRBJ1-2	TRBV7-9	many	.	TGTGCCAGCAGCTTTGAGACAGGTACCAACTATGGCTACACCTTC	CASSFETGTNYGYTF
TRBJ1-1	TRBV7-8	many	.	TGTGCCAGCAGCTTAGAGGCCCGGGTCCCGAACACTGAAGCTTTCTTT	CASSLEARVPNTEAFF
TRBJ2-5	TRBV10-2	.	.	TGCGCCAGCAGAGACTCGAAGGAGGGTGGGCAAGAGACCCAGTACTTC	CASRDSKEGGQETQYF
TRBJ2-5	TRBV10-3	.	.	TGTGCCATCAGCTTCCTCCCGAGGGGTGAGACCCAGTACTTC	CAISFLPRGETQYF
TRBJ2-2	TRBV6-1	many	.	TGTGCCACTCTGGGCCTAAACACCGGGGAGCTGTTTTTT	CATLGLNTGELFF
TRBJ1-2	TRBV7-2	many	.	TGTGCCAGCAGCTTACTCCGCCGGGGTTCCACCGGGGGCTACACCTTC	CASSLLRRGSTGGYTF
TRBJ1-6	TRBV2	many	.	TGTGCCAGCACTCCCTATGAAAATAATTCACCCCTCCACTTT	CASTPYENNSPLHF
TRBJ2-2	TRBV14	.	TRBD2	TGTGCCAGCAGCCAAGATCGTCAGCGGGAGTACACCGGGGAGCTGTTTTTT	CASSQDRQREYTGELFF
TRBJ1-1	TRBV20-1	many	TRBD1	TGCAGTGCTAACCCAGACAGGGGCCCTGAAGCTTTCTTT	CSANPDRGPEAFF
TRBJ2-7	TRBV5-1	few	.	TGTGCCAGCAGCTTGGTGGTGCAGGGCTCCTACGAGCAGTACTTC	CASSLVVQGSYEQYF
TRBJ2-7	TRBV20-1	.	.	TGCAGTGCTAGCAAGGGGATGGGGGGTTCCTACGAGCAGTACTTC	CSASKGMGGSYEQYF
TRBJ2-5	TRBV29-1	many	TRBD1	TGCAGCGCTGTCGGGACAGGGGGCTACCAAGAGACCCAGTACTTC	CSAVGTGGYQETQYF
TRBJ1-1	TRBV18	many	.	TGTGCCAGCTCACCCTTCCCTGATGCTTTCTTT	CASSPFPDAFF
TRBJ2-3	TRBV10-3	.	TRBD2	TGTGCCATCAGCCCAGGGACTAGCGGGAGGGCCGGGGACACAGATACGCAGTATTTT	CAISPGTSGRAGDTDTQYF
TRBJ1-3	TRBV15	few	.	TGTGCCACCAGCAGAGAAGTTGGAAACACCATATATTTT	CATSREVGNTIYF